The source of this T cell receptor beta chain is a study of shared clonotypes between healthy human individuals. Across the whole study: A couple of female and a few male donors aged 18 to 49 were enrolled. Study results and caveats: Generation of non-shared clonotypes was less probable than generation of clonotypes shared by all four donors. Shared clonotypes: about 4.6% naive CD4, about 4% naive CD8, 2.3% memory CD4, about 0.41% memory CD8.

Splitting the CD4+ cells yielded a CD45RA+ naive subset and a CD45RA-negative memory subset. About this clone: Its antigen is as yet unknown.

Sequencing used immunoSEQ multiplex PCR; TCRdb keeps in-frame clones, though not all of them. The table records 950,000 to 1,300,000 clones, about 74% of them present only once. The specimen was memory CD4+ T cells sorted from blood. Subset: CD45RA-negative fraction. The receptor comes from a young man in good health.

The CDR3 DNA reads TGTGCCAGCAGCTCGGGGGCAGGATACTACAATGAGCAGTTCTTC. Residues: CASSSGAGYYNEQFF. This chain joins TRBV7-2 and TRBJ2-1, with D possibly being TRBD1 or TRBD2 (6 bases each). The CDR3 loop spans 15 amino acids. The V gene lost 4 bases and the J gene lost 3 bases, with 13 bases spanning the gap. Germline CDR1 reads SGHTA; CDR2 reads FQGNSA.